The sequence of this T cell receptor (beta chain) was determined in a study of breast tumors, draining lymph nodes, adjacent tissues. MiXCR, run by TCRdb on the multiplex PCR reads, gives a single entry per CDR3 protein. The sample lists 15,000 to 20,000 distinct CDR3 sequences, 60% to 70% seen once, with 15% to 25% in the top ten. Of note for this clonotype: What it binds is unknown.

With 8 bases removed from V and 3 bases from J, the gap between germline ends came to 19 bases. CDR1 DFQATT and CDR2 SNEGSKA come from the germline V gene (reference sequence). The CDR3 is made up of 15 amino acids. Findings of the study overall: That most tumor T cells come from lymph nodes remained unproven.

Sequenced sample: tumor-adjacent breast tissue. The sequence was obtained from a female donor with breast cancer. Some clones in this sample may be carry-over from other donors' samples. V gene TRBV20-1 combines with J gene TRBJ2-2; D is perhaps TRBD1 or TRBD2 (7 bases each). The CDR3 region is CSFSQGGGDTGELFF. The CDR3 nucleotides read TGCAGTTTTTCGCAGGGAGGGGGCGACACCGGGGAGCTGTTTTTT.